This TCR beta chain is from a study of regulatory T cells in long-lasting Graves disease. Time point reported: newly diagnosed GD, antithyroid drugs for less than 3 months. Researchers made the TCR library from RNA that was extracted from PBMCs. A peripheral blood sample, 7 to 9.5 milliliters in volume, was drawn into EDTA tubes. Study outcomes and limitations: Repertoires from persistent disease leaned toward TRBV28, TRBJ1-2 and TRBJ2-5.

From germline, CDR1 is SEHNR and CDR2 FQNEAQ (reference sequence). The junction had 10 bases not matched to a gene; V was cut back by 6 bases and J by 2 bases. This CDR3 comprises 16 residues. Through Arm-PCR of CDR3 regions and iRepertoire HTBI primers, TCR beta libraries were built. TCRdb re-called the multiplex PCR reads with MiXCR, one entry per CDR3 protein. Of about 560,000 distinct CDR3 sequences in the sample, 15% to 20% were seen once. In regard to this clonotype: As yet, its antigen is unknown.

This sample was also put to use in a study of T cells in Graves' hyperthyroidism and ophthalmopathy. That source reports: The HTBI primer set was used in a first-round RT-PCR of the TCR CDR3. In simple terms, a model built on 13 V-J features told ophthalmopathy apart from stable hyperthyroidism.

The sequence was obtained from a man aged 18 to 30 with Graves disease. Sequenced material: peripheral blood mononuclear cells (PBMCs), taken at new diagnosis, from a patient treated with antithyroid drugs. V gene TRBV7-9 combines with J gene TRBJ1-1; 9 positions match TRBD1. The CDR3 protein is CASSHGYRGPNTEAFF. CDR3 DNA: TGTGCCAGCAGTCATGGTTACAGGGGGCCAAACACTGAAGCTTTCTTT.